This T cell receptor beta chain was captured by sequencing in a study of T cells in localized non-small cell lung cancer. General study points: There were a median 57 of the top 100 tumor clones appearing in adjacent lung.

From germline, CDR1 is MNHEY and CDR2 SMNVEV (reference sequence). The CDR3 is made up of 15 amino acids. V dropped 1 base and J dropped 3 bases, with 11 bases sitting between them. With regard to this clone: The antigen is unknown.

Data came from immunoSEQ multiplex PCR; TCRdb stores just in-frame clones and leaves some out. The table lists about 23,000 clones, 86% of them singletons. This chain joins TRBV27 and TRBJ2-3; a possible D gene is TRBD1 (7 bases). This specimen was peripheral blood, taken before any cancer treatment. This receptor was obtained from a woman aged 35 to 75 with stage I lung adenocarcinoma. CDR3 sequence: CASSLFQGGTDTQYF. DNA for the CDR3: TGTGCCAGCAGTTTATTTCAGGGGGGAACAGATACGCAGTATTTT.